Listed below are T cell receptor beta chains from one sample, sequenced in a study of T cell responses to AZD1222 COVID-19 vaccine. Sequenced by immunoSEQ multiplex PCR; TCRdb stores in-frame clones only, minus some. This table holds 60,000 to 100,000 clones, 92% found once. The sequences come from peripheral blood, collected on day 0 of MenACWY control vaccination. The receptors derive from an adult in good health. CDR3s include the opening cysteine and the closing phenylalanine or tryptophan. D genes are given only for firm matches. Where a row states a size, it is once, few, many or the class of an expanded clone; other rows omit it.

CDR3 | DNA | V | size | J | D | length
CASSSSGQGKKTQYF | TGTGCCAGCAGTTCGTCGGGACAGGGGAAGAAGACCCAGTACTTC | TRBV6-5 | NA | TRBJ2-5 | TRBD1 | 15
CASSTWVREGPEEQYF | TGTGCCAGCAGTACCTGGGTGCGGGAGGGCCCTGAAGAGCAGTACTTC | TRBV28 | NA | TRBJ2-7 | TRBD2 | 16
CASSLQGVRQPQHF | TGTGCCAGCAGCTTGCAGGGGGTACGTCAGCCCCAGCATTTT | TRBV7-8 | NA | TRBJ1-5 | TRBD1 | 14
CASSYRALDTEAFF | TGTGCCAGCAGTTACAGGGCTTTGGACACTGAAGCTTTCTTT | TRBV6-6 | NA | TRBJ1-1 | NA | 14
CASSPQGDQPQHF | TGTGCCAGCAGCCCTCAGGGAGACCAGCCCCAGCATTTT | TRBV7-2 | once | TRBJ1-5 | NA | 13
CASSRDTPEQYF | TGTGCCAGCAGCCGTGACACCCCCGAGCAGTACTTC | TRBV7-9 | NA | TRBJ2-7 | NA | 12
CASREGGASNEKLFF | TGTGCCAGCAGGGAAGGGGGCGCCTCTAATGAAAAACTGTTTTTT | TRBV6-1 | NA | TRBJ1-4 | TRBD1 | 15
CASSPWGSLETQYF | TGTGCCAGCAGCCCCTGGGGTAGCCTAGAGACCCAGTACTTC | TRBV5-4 | NA | TRBJ2-5 | NA | 14
CASSGTGAKNIQYF | TGTGCCAGTAGTGGTACAGGGGCCAAAAACATTCAGTACTTC | TRBV19 | once | TRBJ2-4 | NA | 14
CASSRTGGAYNEQFF | TGTGCCAGCAGCCGGACAGGGGGCGCCTACAATGAGCAGTTCTTC | TRBV7-3 | NA | TRBJ2-1 | TRBD1 | 15
CASSLSFGEFYEQYF | TGCGCCAGCAGCTTGTCATTCGGGGAATTCTACGAGCAGTACTTC | TRBV5-1 | NA | TRBJ2-7 | NA | 15
CASSLREAGDTEAFF | TGTGCCAGCAGCTTAAGGGAGGCAGGGGACACTGAAGCTTTCTTT | TRBV7-2 | NA | TRBJ1-1 | NA | 15
CASSLADRATEAFF | TGCGCCAGCAGCTTAGCTGACAGGGCCACTGAAGCTTTCTTT | TRBV5-1 | NA | TRBJ1-1 | TRBD1 | 14
CASSPNRDNYGYTF | TGTGCCAGCAGCCCGAACAGGGACAACTATGGCTACACCTTC | TRBV28 | NA | TRBJ1-2 | NA | 14
CASSLAATSGRALETQYF | TGTGCCAGCAGCTTAGCGGCCACTAGCGGGAGGGCCTTGGAGACCCAGTACTTC | TRBV7-6 | once | TRBJ2-5 | TRBD2 | 18
CASSYRGLSYNEQFF | TGTGCCAGCAGTTACCGGGGACTGTCCTACAATGAGCAGTTCTTC | TRBV6-2/TRBV6-3 | NA | TRBJ2-1 | NA | 15
CASSDRGYSNQPQHF | TGTGCCAGCAGTGACCGAGGGTATAGCAATCAGCCCCAGCATTTT | TRBV2 | NA | TRBJ1-5 | NA | 15
CASSPTDRGGYTF | TGTGCCAGCAGCCCAACAGACAGGGGAGGCTACACCTTC | TRBV11-2 | NA | TRBJ1-2 | TRBD1 | 13
CASSLAPGFGANYGYTF | TGCGCCAGCAGCTTGGCCCCAGGGTTTGGGGCTAACTATGGCTACACCTTC | TRBV5-1 | few | TRBJ1-2 | NA | 17
CASSPERGDPNLNTGELFF | TGTGCCAGCAGCCCCGAGCGGGGGGACCCCAATCTGAACACCGGGGAGCTGTTTTTT | TRBV3-1/TRBV3-2 | NA | TRBJ2-2 | TRBD2 | 19
CASSSVWQPQHF | TGTGCCAGCAGTTCAGTGTGGCAGCCCCAGCATTTT | TRBV12-3/TRBV12-4 | NA | TRBJ1-5 | NA | 12
CASMRDSASEQYF | TGTGCCAGCATGAGGGACAGCGCCTCCGAGCAGTACTTC | TRBV7-9 | once | TRBJ2-7 | TRBD1 | 13